This T cell receptor beta chain was recorded in a study of T cell responses to AZD1222 COVID-19 vaccine. This clone was recorded only once. As yet, its antigen is unknown. CDR1 MNHEY and CDR2 SMNVEV come from the germline V gene (reference sequence). The V and J ends lost 6 bases and 11 bases respectively, with 17 bases between them. The CDR3 loop spans 13 amino acids. TCRdb keeps only in-frame clones here, not all; method: immunoSEQ multiplex PCR. The sample includes about 18,000 clones, roughly 80% of them seen just once. Broader study findings: Two doses of AZD1222 preceded a rise in Spike-specific TCR breadth and depth. Clonal diversity may have been underestimated in mostly white British donors. Vaccine-related CD4 TCRs covered spike, predominating at 160-218 and 743-854. Recipients of AZD1222 seropositive at baseline numbered only 6 or 7.

The J gene is TRBJ2-1, the V gene TRBV27, with D perhaps TRBD1 (5 bases). This receptor was taken from an adult who received the AZD1222 COVID-19 vaccine. Sequencing was performed on peripheral blood, taken 28 days after the second AZD1222 dose. The CDR3, as DNA: TGTGCCAGCAGCGGTACCCAGGGAAGTCAGCAGTTCTTC. Its protein product is CASSGTQGSQQFF.